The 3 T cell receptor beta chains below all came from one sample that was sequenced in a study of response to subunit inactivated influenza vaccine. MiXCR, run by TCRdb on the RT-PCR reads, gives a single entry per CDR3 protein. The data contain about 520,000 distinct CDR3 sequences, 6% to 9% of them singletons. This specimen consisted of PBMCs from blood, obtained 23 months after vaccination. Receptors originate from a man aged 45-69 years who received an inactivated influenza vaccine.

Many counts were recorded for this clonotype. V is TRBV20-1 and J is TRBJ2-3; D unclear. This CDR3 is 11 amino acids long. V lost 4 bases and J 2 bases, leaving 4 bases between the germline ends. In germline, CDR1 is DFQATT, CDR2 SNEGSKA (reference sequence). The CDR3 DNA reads TGCAGTGCTACAACCACAGATACGCAGTATTTT. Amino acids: CSATTTDTQYF.

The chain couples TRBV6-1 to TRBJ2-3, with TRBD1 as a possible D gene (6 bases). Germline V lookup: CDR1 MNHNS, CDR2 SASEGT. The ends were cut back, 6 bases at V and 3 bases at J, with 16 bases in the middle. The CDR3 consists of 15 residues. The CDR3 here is CASRPQGRLTDTQYF. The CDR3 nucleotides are TGTGCCAGCAGACCACAGGGAAGATTAACAGATACGCAGTATTTT.

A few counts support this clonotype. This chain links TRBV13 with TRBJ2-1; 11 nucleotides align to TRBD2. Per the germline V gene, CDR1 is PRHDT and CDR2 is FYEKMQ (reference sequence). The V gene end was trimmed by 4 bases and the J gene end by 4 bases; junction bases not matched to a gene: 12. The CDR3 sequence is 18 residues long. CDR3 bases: TGTGCCAGCAGCTCGTTAAGGTCGGGACTAGCGGATTACAATGAGCAGTTCTTC. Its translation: CASSSLRSGLADYNEQFF. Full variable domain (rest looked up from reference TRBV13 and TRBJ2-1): AAGVIQSPRHLIKEKRETATLKCYPIPRHDTVYWYQQGPGQDPQFLISFYEKMQSDKGSIPDRFSAQQFSDYHSELNMSSLELGDSALYFCASSSLRSGLADYNEQFFGPGTRLTVL.